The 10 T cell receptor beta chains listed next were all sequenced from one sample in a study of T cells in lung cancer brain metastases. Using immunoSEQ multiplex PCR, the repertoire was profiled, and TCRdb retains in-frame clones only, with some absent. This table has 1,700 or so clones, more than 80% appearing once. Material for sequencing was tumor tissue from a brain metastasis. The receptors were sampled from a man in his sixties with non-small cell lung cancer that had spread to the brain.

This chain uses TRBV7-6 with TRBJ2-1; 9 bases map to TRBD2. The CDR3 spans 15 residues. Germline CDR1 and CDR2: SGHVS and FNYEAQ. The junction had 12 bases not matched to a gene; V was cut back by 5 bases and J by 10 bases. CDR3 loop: CASSPPGGGAGEQFF. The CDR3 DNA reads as TGTGCCAGCAGCCCCCCTGGCGGGGGGGCAGGGGAGCAGTTCTTC.

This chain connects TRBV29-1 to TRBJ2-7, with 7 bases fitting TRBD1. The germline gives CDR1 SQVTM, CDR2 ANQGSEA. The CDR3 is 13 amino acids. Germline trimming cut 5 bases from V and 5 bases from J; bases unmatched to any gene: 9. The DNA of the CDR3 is TGCAGCGTTACCAGGGTAACAGGGGACGAGCAGTACTTC. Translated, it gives CSVTRVTGDEQYF.

The CDR3 loop reads CSVIITDTQYF. Written as DNA, the CDR3 is TGCAGCGTTATTATCACAGATACGCAGTATTTT. This chain uses TRBV29-1 with TRBJ2-3, with D unclear. Trimming stripped 5 bases from V and 2 bases from J, with 5 bases between. The V gene's germline CDR1 is SQVTM and CDR2 ANQGSEA. The CDR3 consists of 11 residues.

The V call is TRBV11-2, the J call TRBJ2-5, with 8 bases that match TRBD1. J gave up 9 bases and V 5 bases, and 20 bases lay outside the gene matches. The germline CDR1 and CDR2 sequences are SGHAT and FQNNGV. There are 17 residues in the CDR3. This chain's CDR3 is CASSLLPGQAKWGAQYF. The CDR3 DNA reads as TGTGCCAGCAGCCTCTTACCGGGACAGGCAAAATGGGGTGCCCAGTACTTC.

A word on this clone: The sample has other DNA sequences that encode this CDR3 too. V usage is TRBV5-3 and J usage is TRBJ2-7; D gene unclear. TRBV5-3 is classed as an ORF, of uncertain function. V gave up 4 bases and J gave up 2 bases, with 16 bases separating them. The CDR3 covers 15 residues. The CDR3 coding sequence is TGTGCCAGAAGCCCCGGATTACCACATCCCTACGAGCAGTACTTC. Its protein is CARSPGLPHPYEQYF.

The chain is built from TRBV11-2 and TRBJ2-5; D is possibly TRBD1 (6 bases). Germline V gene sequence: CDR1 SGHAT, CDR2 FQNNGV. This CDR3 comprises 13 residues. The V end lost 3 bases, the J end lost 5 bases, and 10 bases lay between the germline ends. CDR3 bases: TGTGCCAGCAGCTTCACAGGGCAGGAGACCCAGTACTTC. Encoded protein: CASSFTGQETQYF. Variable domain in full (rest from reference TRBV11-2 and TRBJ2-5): EAGVAQSPRYKIIEKRQSVAFWCNPISGHATLYWYQQILGQGPKLLIQFQNNGVVDDSQLPKDRFSAERLKGVDSTLKIQPAKLEDSAVYLCASSFTGQETQYFGPGTRLLVL.

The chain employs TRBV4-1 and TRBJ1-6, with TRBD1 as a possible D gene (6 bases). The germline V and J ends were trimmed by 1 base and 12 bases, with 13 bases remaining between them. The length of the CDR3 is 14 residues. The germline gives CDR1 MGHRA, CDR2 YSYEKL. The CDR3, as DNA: TGCGCCAGCAGCCAAGCCGGGGGCGGCTTACCCCTCCACTTT. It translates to CASSQAGGGLPLHF.

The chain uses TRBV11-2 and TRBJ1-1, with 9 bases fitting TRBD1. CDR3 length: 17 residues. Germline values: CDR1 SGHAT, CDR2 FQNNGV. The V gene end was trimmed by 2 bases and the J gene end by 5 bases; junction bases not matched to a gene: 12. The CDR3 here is CASSLFGTGGVRTEAFF. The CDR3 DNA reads TGTGCCAGCAGCTTATTTGGTACAGGGGGCGTAAGAACTGAAGCTTTCTTT.

The chain's CDR3 is CASSDRVRGEKLFF. Here the CDR3 DNA reads TGTGCCAGCAGCGACAGGGTTCGGGGTGAAAAACTGTTTTTT. The rearrangement links TRBV25-1 to TRBJ1-4; 7 nucleotides align to TRBD1. The CDR3 spans 14 residues. Trimming cost V 6 bases and J 7 bases; bases outside gene matches: 8. Germline CDR1 is MGHDK and CDR2 is SYGVNS.

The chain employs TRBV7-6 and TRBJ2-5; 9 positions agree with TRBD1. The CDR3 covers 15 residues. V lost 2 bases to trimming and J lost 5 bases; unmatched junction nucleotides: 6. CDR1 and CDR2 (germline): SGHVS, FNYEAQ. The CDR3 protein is CASSLKNRGLETQYF. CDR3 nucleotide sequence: TGTGCCAGCAGCTTAAAGAACAGGGGGCTGGAGACCCAGTACTTC.